This T cell receptor beta chain was found in a study of regulatory T cells in long-lasting Graves disease. Relying on iRepertoire HTBI primers and Arm-PCR of CDR3 regions, the team built TCR beta libraries. TCRdb re-called the multiplex PCR reads with MiXCR, one entry per CDR3 protein. Of hundreds of thousands of distinct CDR3 sequences listed, 15% to 20% are singletons. The sample's time point: newly diagnosed GD, antithyroid drugs for less than 3 months. After RNA was extracted from PBMCs, the TCR library was made from it. The CDR3 has 14 amino acids. Germline values: CDR1 GTSNPN, CDR2 SVGIG (reference sequence). V was clipped by 2 bases and J by 3 bases; unmatched bases: 3. This sample also appeared in a second study, on T cells in Graves' hyperthyroidism and ophthalmopathy.

This specimen consisted of peripheral blood mononuclear cells (PBMCs), obtained at new diagnosis, from a patient treated with antithyroid drugs. The TCR originated in a woman aged 25 to 39 with Graves disease. V is TRBV30 and J is TRBJ2-2, with TRBD1 identical over 7 bases. The CDR3 sequence is CAWSRQGDTGELFF. Here the CDR3 DNA reads TGTGCCTGGAGTCGACAGGGAGACACCGGGGAGCTGTTTTTT.